A selection of T cell receptor beta chains follows, all from one sample in a study of shared clonotypes between healthy human individuals. Repertoires were generated with immunoSEQ multiplex PCR, while TCRdb's copy carries only in-frame clones and drops some. Among some 2.3 million clones listed, 93% were seen once. Sequencing was carried out using naive CD4+ T cells from PBMCs. Receptor source: a man younger than 30 in good health. Some clones in this sample may be carry-over from other donors' samples. Both conserved end residues are part of each CDR3. D genes are given only for firm matches.

J: TRBJ2-7
D: NA
V: TRBV28
CDR3: CASSLSGSTEQYF
DNA: TGTGCCAGCAGTTTGTCGGGCTCGACCGAGCAGTACTTC

J: TRBJ2-2
D: TRBD2
V: TRBV6-5
CDR3: CASSSGLAGVTGELFF
DNA: TGTGCCAGCAGTTCTGGACTAGCGGGAGTGACCGGGGAGCTGTTTTTT

J: TRBJ2-7
D: TRBD2
V: TRBV4-2
CDR3: CASSQGLAGAQYEQYF
DNA: TGTGCCAGCAGCCAAGGCTTGGCGGGAGCACAATACGAGCAGTACTTC

J: TRBJ2-3
D: TRBD1
V: TRBV6-6
CDR3: CASSGQGTRTDTQYF
DNA: TGTGCCAGCAGTGGACAGGGGACTCGCACAGATACGCAGTATTTT

J: TRBJ1-5
D: NA
V: TRBV7-2
CDR3: CASSSAGASDQPQHF
DNA: TGTGCCAGCAGCTCGGCAGGGGCCAGCGATCAGCCCCAGCATTTT

J: TRBJ1-2
D: NA
V: TRBV28
CDR3: CASYTTAPDGYTF
DNA: TGTGCCAGCTACACGACAGCCCCCGATGGCTACACCTTC

J: TRBJ2-6
D: NA
V: TRBV6-5
CDR3: CASKGSITGANVLTF
DNA: TGTGCCAGCAAGGGCAGTATCACTGGGGCCAACGTCCTGACTTTC

J: TRBJ2-2
D: TRBD2
V: TRBV28
CDR3: CASGLAGATGELFF
DNA: TGTGCCAGCGGACTAGCGGGAGCTACCGGGGAGCTGTTTTTT

J: TRBJ1-1
D: NA
V: TRBV6-4
CDR3: CASSTGSGDTEAFF
DNA: TGTGCCAGCAGCACAGGGTCTGGGGACACTGAAGCTTTCTTT

J: TRBJ2-7
D: TRBD2
V: TRBV5-1
CDR3: CASSRGSGAYEQYF
DNA: TGCGCCAGCAGCAGAGGGAGCGGGGCCTACGAGCAGTACTTC

J: TRBJ2-1
D: NA
V: TRBV29-1
CDR3: CSDLGGGGSYNEQFF
DNA: TGCAGCGATTTAGGGGGGGGTGGATCCTACAATGAGCAGTTCTTC

J: TRBJ1-2
D: NA
V: TRBV9
CDR3: CASSDPGDGYTF
DNA: TGTGCCAGCAGCGACCCCGGGGATGGCTACACCTTC

J: TRBJ2-7
D: NA
V: TRBV28
CDR3: CASTTGYSRYEQYF
DNA: TGTGCCAGCACCACAGGGTACAGCCGGTACGAGCAGTACTTC

J: TRBJ1-2
D: TRBD1
V: TRBV6-4
CDR3: CASSPRQGLWGYTF
DNA: TGTGCCAGCAGTCCTCGACAGGGCCTCTGGGGCTACACCTTC

J: TRBJ2-7
D: NA
V: TRBV7-9
CDR3: CASSPIGDYEQYF
DNA: TGTGCCAGCAGCCCAATCGGGGACTACGAGCAGTACTTC

J: TRBJ2-1
D: TRBD2
V: TRBV7-2
CDR3: CASKRTGTSGGNEQFF
DNA: TGTGCCAGCAAGAGGACCGGGACTAGCGGGGGTAATGAGCAGTTCTTC

J: TRBJ1-5
D: NA
V: TRBV2
CDR3: CASRVFNSNQPQHF
DNA: TGTGCCAGCCGGGTCTTTAATAGCAATCAGCCCCAGCATTTT

J: TRBJ1-3
D: NA
V: TRBV6-1
CDR3: CASRALISGNTIYF
DNA: TGTGCCAGCCGAGCTCTAATCTCTGGAAACACCATATATTTT